This T cell receptor beta chain was obtained from a study of cytomegalovirus exposure and HLA in healthy donors. Both 60 Vbeta primers and 13 Jbeta primers went into the PCR. In the original processing: In a later analysis, of 70 million to 85 million unique beta chains, around 9.9 million appeared in at least two donors. Using immunoSEQ multiplex PCR, the repertoire was profiled, and TCRdb retains in-frame clones only, with some absent. V and J calls and clone size are copied from that table; D and trimming were computed from the DNA. Among some 96,000 clones listed, 78% were seen once. The V gene's germline CDR1 is LNHDA and CDR2 SQIVND (reference sequence). J was trimmed by 7 bases and V by 2 bases; bases with no gene match: 10. CDR3 length: 16 residues.

The sequencing input was PBMCs. The clonotype originates from an older woman in good health and CMV-seronegative. V usage is TRBV19 and J usage is TRBJ2-1; TRBD2 aligns across 8 bases. The CDR3 DNA sequence: TGTGCCAGTAGTATATTCGGGCCGGGGGGGCCGAATGAGCAGTTCTTC. Protein product: CASSIFGPGGPNEQFF.